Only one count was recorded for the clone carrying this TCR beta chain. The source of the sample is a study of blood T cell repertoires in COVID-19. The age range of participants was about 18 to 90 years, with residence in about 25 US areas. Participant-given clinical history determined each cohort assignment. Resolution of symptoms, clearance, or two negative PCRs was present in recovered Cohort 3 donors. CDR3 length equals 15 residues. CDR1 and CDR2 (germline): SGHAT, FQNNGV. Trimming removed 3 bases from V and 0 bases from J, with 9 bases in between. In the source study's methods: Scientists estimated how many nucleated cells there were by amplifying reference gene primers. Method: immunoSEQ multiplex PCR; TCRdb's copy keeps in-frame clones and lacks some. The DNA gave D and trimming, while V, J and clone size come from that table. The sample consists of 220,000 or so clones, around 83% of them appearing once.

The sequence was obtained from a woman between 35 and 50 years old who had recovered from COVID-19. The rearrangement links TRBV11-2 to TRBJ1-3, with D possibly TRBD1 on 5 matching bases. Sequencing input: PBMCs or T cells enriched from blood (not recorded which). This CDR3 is CASSLTASSGNTIYF. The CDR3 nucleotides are TGTGCCAGCAGCTTGACAGCAAGCTCTGGAAACACCATATATTTT.